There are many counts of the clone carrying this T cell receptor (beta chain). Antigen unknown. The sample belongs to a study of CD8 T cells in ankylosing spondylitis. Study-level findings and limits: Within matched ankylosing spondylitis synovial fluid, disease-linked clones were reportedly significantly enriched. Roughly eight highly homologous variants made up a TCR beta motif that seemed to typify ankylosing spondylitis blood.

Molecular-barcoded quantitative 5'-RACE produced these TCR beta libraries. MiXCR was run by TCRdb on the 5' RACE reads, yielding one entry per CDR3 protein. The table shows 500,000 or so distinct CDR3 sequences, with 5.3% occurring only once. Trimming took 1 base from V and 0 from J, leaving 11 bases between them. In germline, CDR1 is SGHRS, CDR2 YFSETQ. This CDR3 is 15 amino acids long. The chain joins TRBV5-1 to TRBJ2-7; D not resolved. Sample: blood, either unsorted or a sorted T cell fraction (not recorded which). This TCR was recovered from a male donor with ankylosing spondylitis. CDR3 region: CASSLSGRYSYEQYF. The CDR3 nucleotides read TGCGCCAGCAGCTTGAGTGGCCGGTACTCCTACGAGCAGTACTTC. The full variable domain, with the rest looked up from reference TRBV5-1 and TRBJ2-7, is KAGVTQTPRYLIKTRGQQVTLSCSPISGHRSVSWYQQTPGQGLQFLFEYFSETQRNKGNFPGRFSGRQFSNSRSEMNVSTLELGDSALYLCASSLSGRYSYEQYFGPGTRLTVT.